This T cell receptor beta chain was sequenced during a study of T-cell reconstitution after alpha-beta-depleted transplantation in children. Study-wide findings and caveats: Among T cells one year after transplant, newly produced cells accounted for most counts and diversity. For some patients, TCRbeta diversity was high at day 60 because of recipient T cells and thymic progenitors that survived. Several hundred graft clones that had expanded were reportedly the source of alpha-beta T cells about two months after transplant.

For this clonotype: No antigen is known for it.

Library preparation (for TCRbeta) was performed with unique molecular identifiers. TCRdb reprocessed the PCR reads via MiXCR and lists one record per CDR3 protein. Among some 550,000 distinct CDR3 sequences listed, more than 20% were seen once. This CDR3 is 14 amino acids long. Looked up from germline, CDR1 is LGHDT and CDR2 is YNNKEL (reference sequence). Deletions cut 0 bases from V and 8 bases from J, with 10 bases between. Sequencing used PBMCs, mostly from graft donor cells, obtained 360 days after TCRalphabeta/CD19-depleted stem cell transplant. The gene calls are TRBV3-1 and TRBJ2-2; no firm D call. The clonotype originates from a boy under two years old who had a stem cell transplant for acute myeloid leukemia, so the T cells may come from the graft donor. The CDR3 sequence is CASSQDWALGELFF. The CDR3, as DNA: TGTGCCAGCAGCCAAGACTGGGCGTTAGGGGAGCTGTTTTTT.